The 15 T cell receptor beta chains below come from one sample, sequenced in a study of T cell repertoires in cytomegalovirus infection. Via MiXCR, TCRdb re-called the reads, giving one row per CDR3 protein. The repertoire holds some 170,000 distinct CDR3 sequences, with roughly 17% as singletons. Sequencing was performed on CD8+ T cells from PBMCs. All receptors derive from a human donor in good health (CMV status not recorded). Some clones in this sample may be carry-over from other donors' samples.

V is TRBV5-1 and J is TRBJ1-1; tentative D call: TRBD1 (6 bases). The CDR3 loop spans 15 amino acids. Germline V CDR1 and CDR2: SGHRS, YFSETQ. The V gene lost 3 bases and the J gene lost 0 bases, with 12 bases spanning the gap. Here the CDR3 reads CASSWATGMNTEAFF. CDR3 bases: TGCGCCAGCAGCTGGGCTACAGGGATGAACACTGAAGCTTTCTTT.

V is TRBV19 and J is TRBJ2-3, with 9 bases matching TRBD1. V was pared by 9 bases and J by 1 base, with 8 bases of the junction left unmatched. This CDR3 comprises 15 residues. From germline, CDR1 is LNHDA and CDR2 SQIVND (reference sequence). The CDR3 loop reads CASRDREGRTDTQYF. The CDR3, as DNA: TGTGCCAGCCGGGACAGGGAAGGGCGCACAGATACGCAGTATTTT.

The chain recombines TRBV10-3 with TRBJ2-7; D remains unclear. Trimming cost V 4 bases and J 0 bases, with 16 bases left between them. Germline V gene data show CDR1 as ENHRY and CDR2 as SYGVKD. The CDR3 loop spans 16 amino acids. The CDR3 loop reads CAISVELYESSYEQYF. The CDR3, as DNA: TGTGCCATCAGTGTAGAACTCTACGAGAGCTCCTACGAGCAGTACTTC.

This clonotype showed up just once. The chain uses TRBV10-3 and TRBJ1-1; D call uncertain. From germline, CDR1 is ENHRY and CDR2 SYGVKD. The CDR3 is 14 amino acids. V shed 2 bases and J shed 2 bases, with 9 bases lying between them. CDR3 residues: CAISEPIVNTEAFF. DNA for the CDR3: TGTGCCATCAGTGAGCCTATAGTCAACACTGAAGCTTTCTTT.

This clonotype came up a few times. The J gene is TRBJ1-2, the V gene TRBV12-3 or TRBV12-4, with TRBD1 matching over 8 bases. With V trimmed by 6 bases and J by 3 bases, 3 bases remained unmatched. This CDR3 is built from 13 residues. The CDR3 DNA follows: TGTGCCAGCAGCCCGACAGGGGACTATGGCTACACCTTC. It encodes CASSPTGDYGYTF.

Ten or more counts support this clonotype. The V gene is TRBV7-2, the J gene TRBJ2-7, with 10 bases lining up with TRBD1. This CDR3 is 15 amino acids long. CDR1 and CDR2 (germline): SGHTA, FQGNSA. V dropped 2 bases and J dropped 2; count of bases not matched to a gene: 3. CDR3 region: CASSLPGQGAYEQYF. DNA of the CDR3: TGTGCCAGCAGCTTACCAGGACAGGGGGCCTACGAGCAGTACTTC.

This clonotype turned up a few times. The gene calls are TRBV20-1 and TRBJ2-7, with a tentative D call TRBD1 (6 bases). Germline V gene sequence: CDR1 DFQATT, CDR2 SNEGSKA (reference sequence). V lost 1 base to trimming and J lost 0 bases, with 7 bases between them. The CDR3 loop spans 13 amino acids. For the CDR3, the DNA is TGCAGTGCTAGAGGGGACACCTCCTACGAGCAGTACTTC. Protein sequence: CSARGDTSYEQYF.

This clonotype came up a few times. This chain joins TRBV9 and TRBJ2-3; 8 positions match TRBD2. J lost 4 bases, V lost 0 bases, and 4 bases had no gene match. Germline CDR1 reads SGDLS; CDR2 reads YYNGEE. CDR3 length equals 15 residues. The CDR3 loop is CASSVAGGYADTQYF. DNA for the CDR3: TGTGCCAGCAGCGTAGCGGGGGGGTACGCAGATACGCAGTATTTT.

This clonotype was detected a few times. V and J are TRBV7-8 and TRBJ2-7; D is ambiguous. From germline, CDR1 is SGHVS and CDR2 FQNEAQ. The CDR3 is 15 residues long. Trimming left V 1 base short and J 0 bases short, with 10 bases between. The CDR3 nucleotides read TGTGCCAGCAGCTTAGAACTCCGGAGCTCCTACGAGCAGTACTTC. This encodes CASSLELRSSYEQYF.

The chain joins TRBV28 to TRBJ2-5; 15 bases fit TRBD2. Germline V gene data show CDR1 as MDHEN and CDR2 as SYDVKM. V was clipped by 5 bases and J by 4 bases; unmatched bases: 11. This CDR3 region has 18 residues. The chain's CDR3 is CASSPGLAGGPFTETQYF. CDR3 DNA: TGTGCCAGCAGTCCAGGACTAGCGGGGGGGCCCTTCACAGAGACCCAGTACTTC.

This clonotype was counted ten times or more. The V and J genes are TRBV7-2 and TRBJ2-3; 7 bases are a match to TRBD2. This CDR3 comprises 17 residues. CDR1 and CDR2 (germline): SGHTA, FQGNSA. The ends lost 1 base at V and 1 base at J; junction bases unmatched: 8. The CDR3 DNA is TGTGCCAGCAGCTTAGAGAAGTGGACTAGGGGCACAGATACGCAGTATTTT. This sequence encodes CASSLEKWTRGTDTQYF.

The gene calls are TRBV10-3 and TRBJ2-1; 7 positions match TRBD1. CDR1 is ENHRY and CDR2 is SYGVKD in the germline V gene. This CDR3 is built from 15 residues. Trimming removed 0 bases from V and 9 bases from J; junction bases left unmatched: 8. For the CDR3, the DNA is TGTGCCATCAGTGAGTCCCCACAGGGGAGTGGTGAGCAGTTCTTC. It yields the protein CAISESPQGSGEQFF.

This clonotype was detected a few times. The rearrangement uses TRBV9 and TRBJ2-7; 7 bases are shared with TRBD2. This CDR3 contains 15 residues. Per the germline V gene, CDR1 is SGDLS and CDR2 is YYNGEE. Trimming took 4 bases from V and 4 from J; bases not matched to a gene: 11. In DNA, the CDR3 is TGTGCCAGCAGCTCCCCACCGGGGGGAGGGTACGAGCAGTACTTC. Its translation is CASSSPPGGGYEQYF.

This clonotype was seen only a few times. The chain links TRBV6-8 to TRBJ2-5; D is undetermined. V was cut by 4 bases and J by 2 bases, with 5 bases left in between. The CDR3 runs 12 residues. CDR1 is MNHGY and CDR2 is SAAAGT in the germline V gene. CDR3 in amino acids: CASSSLQETQYF. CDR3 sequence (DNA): TGTGCCAGCAGTTCCCTACAAGAGACCCAGTACTTC.

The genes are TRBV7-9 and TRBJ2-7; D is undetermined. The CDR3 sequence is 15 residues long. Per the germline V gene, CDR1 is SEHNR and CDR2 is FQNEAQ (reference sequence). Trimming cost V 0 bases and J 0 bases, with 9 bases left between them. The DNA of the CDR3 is TGTGCCAGCAGCTTAGCGGATCTGGTCTCCTACGAGCAGTACTTC. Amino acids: CASSLADLVSYEQYF.